The text below deals with one T cell receptor beta chain. The sample originates from a study of T cells in Graves' hyperthyroidism and ophthalmopathy. V was shortened by 5 bases and J by 1 base, with 8 bases between the two germline ends. The CDR3 sequence is 13 residues long. RNA transcripts were the template for amplifying TCR beta CDR3 regions. Using the HTBI primer set, a first-round RT-PCR was run on the TCR CDR3. Each CDR3 protein gets one entry after TCRdb re-called the multiplex PCR reads with MiXCR. Found here are fewer than 700,000 distinct CDR3 sequences, roughly 15% of them singletons; the top ten hold approximately 15%.

The sequence came from a woman aged 18 to 35 with Graves' ophthalmopathy. The sample comprised blood. This chain uses TRBV12-3 or TRBV12-4 with TRBJ1-1; D uncertain. The CDR3 spells CASSPHGNTEAFF. The DNA of the CDR3 is TGTGCCAGCAGTCCCCACGGGAACACTGAAGCTTTCTTT.